This T cell receptor (beta chain) was sequenced for a study of cytomegalovirus exposure and HLA in healthy donors. Study-wide results and limits: In a later analysis, a genetic analysis reported fewer productive-TCR N-insertions in an Asian-associated ancestry cluster than the cohort average.

It was with 60 Vbeta and 13 Jbeta primers that the PCR ran. The method was immunoSEQ multiplex PCR; TCRdb's version includes in-frame clones alone and lacks a portion of them. This table has 110,000 to 150,000 clones, roughly four fifths appearing once. This CDR3 is 14 amino acids long. Germline V gene data show CDR1 as SGHRS and CDR2 as YFSETQ. V was clipped by 4 bases and J by 2 bases; unmatched bases: 6. This clone was observed a few times. Its antigen is undetermined. This clonotype was sampled from a man aged 25-45 years in good health and CMV-seronegative. This rearrangement joins TRBV5-1 to TRBJ2-7, with 7 nucleotides matching TRBD1. The sample was PBMCs. This chain's CDR3 is CASSPEQGTYEQYF. The DNA of the CDR3 is TGCGCCAGCAGCCCGGAACAGGGGACCTACGAGCAGTACTTC.